This T cell receptor (beta chain) stems from a study of blood T cell repertoires in COVID-19. Trimming removed 3 bases from V and 3 bases from J, with 14 bases in between. The CDR3 loop spans 15 amino acids. Germline CDR1 and CDR2: LNHDA and SQIVND (reference sequence). TCRdb's copy holds only in-frame clones and misses some; the assay was immunoSEQ multiplex PCR. The sample comprises about 93,000 clones, 89% of which are singletons, and 4.5% to 6.5% rests with the top ten. This TCR came from a man aged 55 to 69 with COVID-19, enrolled during active disease. V is TRBV19 and J is TRBJ1-2; D is undetermined. Sequencing input: peripheral blood. Here the CDR3 reads CASSMGTDLDYGYTF. Written as DNA, the CDR3 is TGTGCCAGTAGTATGGGTACGGACTTGGACTATGGCTACACCTTC.